A single sample gave rise to the 24 T cell receptor beta chains below, sequenced in a study of blood T cells in healthy people across ages. A J-beta primer mix and a sample-barcoded 5' primer were used in a second PCR of about 6 to 12 cycles. TCRdb re-derived calls from the 5' RACE reads in MiXCR, one entry per CDR3 protein. This sample has 730,000 or so distinct CDR3 sequences, with approximately 40% found just once. Sequenced sample: blood. The source is an elderly man in good health.

In this sample, this clonotype turned up a few times. The chain joins TRBV20-1 to TRBJ1-2, with 7 bases lining up with TRBD1. J gave up 7 bases and V 3 bases, and 8 bases lay outside the gene matches. In germline, CDR1 is DFQATT, CDR2 SNEGSKA (reference sequence). The CDR3 covers 13 residues. The CDR3 DNA sequence: TGCAGTGCTAGGACCCTCGAGGGGGCTGGCTACACCTTC. It encodes CSARTLEGAGYTF.

As concerns this clonotype: At one boundary the junction diverges from the germline segment, which might be a read error. This chain uses TRBV28 with TRBJ2-5; tentatively, D is TRBD1 or TRBD2 (6 bases each). This CDR3 is 13 amino acids long. The germline CDR1 and CDR2 sequences are MDHEN and SYDVKM. Here the CDR3 reads CASNRGGREAQYF. In nucleotides, the CDR3 is TGTGCCAGCAATCGAGGGGGGCGAGAGGCCCAGTACTTC.

This chain uses TRBV27 with TRBJ2-5, with D tentatively TRBD2 (5 bases). V was pared by 6 bases and J by 4 bases, with 15 bases between. Germline loops: CDR1 MNHEY, CDR2 SMNVEV (reference sequence). The CDR3 sequence is 14 residues long. CDR3 DNA: TGTGCCAGCAGGTTGAGGGTAGCTTTAGAGACCCAGTACTTC. This codes for CASRLRVALETQYF.

Comments on this clonotype: A read error is possible here, since a much larger clone lies one base away. V and J are TRBV5-1 and TRBJ1-1; TRBD1 aligns across 9 bases. CDR3 length: 13 residues. The germline CDR1 and CDR2 sequences are SGHRS and YFSETQ. CDR3 protein: CASTGDRATEVFF. The CDR3 region has the DNA TGCGCCAGCACCGGGGACAGGGCCACTGAAGTTTTCTTT.

The chain couples TRBV5-1 to TRBJ1-6, with 7 bases aligning to TRBD1. Germline V gene data show CDR1 as SGHRS and CDR2 as YFSETQ. Trimming cost V 0 bases and J 5 bases; bases outside gene matches: 8. The CDR3 is 17 amino acids. CDR3 amino acids: CASSLGITGDDNSPLHF. The CDR3 nucleotides read TGCGCCAGCAGCTTGGGGATTACAGGGGACGATAATTCACCCCTCCACTTT.

In its sample, this clonotype was seen once. This may stem from a read error, because a much larger clone lies one nucleotide away. V usage is TRBV20-1 and J usage is TRBJ2-7; the D is unclear. Germline V lookup: CDR1 DFQATT, CDR2 SNEGSKA (reference sequence). This CDR3 has 13 amino acids. The CDR3 nucleotides read TGCAGTGCTAGTAAGGCTGCTAACTACGAGCGGTACTTC. Its protein is CSASKAANYERYF.

V gene TRBV20-1 combines with J gene TRBJ2-5, with TRBD2 as a possible D gene (5 bases). Trimming took 4 bases from V and 11 from J, leaving 20 bases between them. The CDR3 is made up of 13 amino acids. CDR1 is DFQATT, CDR2 SNEGSKA, per germline (reference sequence). CDR3 sequence reads: CSANFRVSAEQYF. DNA for the CDR3: TGCAGTGCTAATTTCCGGGTATCAGCGGAGCAGTACTTC.

This clonotype has just a few counts. J is TRBJ2-3 and V is TRBV13; TRBD2 is a possible D gene (6 bases). Trimming cost V 0 bases and J 8 bases, with 18 bases left between them. Germline CDR1 and CDR2: PRHDT and FYEKMQ (reference sequence). This CDR3 is built from 16 residues. In DNA, the CDR3 is TGTGCCAGCAGCTTAGGGATTGGCGGGGTGTACCCTACGCAGTATTTT. This sequence encodes CASSLGIGGVYPTQYF.

The chain carries TRBV6-7 and TRBJ1-4, with a possible D match to TRBD1 (5 bases). TRBV6-7 is an ORF, with its function uncertain. The CDR3 totals 16 residues. Deletions cut 0 bases from V and 0 bases from J, with 8 bases between. As DNA, the CDR3 is TGTGCCAGCAGTTACTCGAGGGGCGCAACTAATGAAAAACTGTTTTTT. Protein product: CASSYSRGATNEKLFF.

Comments on this clonotype: A much larger clonotype is one base distant, so this may be a read error. Here the CDR3 reads CASSGSPAGASVLTF. CDR3 in DNA: TGTGCCAGCAGTGGGTCCCCGGCTGGGGCCAGCGTCCTGACTTTC. J is TRBJ2-6 and V is TRBV25-1, with D possibly TRBD1 on 5 matching bases. The CDR3 totals 15 residues. Germline CDR1 is MGHDK and CDR2 is SYGVNS.

V and J are TRBV20-1 and TRBJ2-1; 13 nucleotides align to TRBD2. The CDR3 is made up of 18 amino acids. V was clipped by 3 bases and J by 2 bases; unmatched bases: 10. Germline CDR1 DFQATT, CDR2 SNEGSKA (reference sequence). CDR3 sequence (DNA): TGCAGTGCTAGTCCGGGACTAGCGGGACTCGACCCCTACAATGAGCAGTTCTTC. It encodes CSASPGLAGLDPYNEQFF.

V usage is TRBV6-1 and J usage is TRBJ1-5; D gene ambiguous. The germline V gene has CDR1 MNHNS and CDR2 SASEGT. The CDR3 runs to 14 residues. V was shortened by 1 base and J by 4 bases, with 8 bases between the two germline ends. CDR3 nucleotide sequence: TGTGCCAGCAGTGAAGGACCGGATAATCAGCCCCAGCATTTT. This gives the protein CASSEGPDNQPQHF.

The V gene is TRBV12-3 or TRBV12-4, the J gene TRBJ2-4; 13 positions match TRBD2. The J call is in doubt because the DNA end fits TRBJ2-7 better. The CDR3 has 16 residues. CDR3 sequence reads: CASSLLGLAGRYEQYF. In DNA form, the CDR3 reads TGTGCCAGCAGTTTATTGGGACTAGCGGGGAGGTACGAGCAGTACTTC.

This clonotype was seen ten or more times. The genes are TRBV20-1 and TRBJ2-7; unclear D gene. The CDR3 is 14 residues long. V was trimmed by 0 bases and J by 2 bases, leaving 11 bases between them. The germline gives CDR1 DFQATT, CDR2 SNEGSKA (reference sequence). CDR3 coding DNA: TGCAGTGCTAGAGATCCTATGGGGACCTACGAGCAGTACTTC. Amino acids: CSARDPMGTYEQYF.

This clonotype came up a few times. This sequence joins TRBV27 and TRBJ2-1, with 9 nucleotides matching TRBD2. V shed 8 bases and J 9 bases; nucleotides not matched to a gene: 8. CDR1 and CDR2 (germline): MNHEY, SMNVEV (reference sequence). There are 13 residues in the CDR3. The CDR3 here is CASGAGGWSEQFF. As DNA, the CDR3 is TGTGCCAGCGGGGCGGGAGGGTGGAGTGAGCAGTTCTTC.

This clonotype was detected many times. A much larger clone lies one base from this, so it may be a read error. This rearrangement joins TRBV28 to TRBJ2-7; possible D gene TRBD2, 5 bases. The germline gives CDR1 MDHEN, CDR2 SYDVKM. The V gene lost 2 bases and the J gene lost 3 bases, with 11 bases spanning the gap. The length of the CDR3 is 14 residues. CDR3 DNA sequence: TGTGCCAGCAGTTTACGCCGAGGGTACTACGAGCAGTACTTC. Translation: CASSLRRGYYEQYF.

The rearrangement uses TRBV7-6 and TRBJ2-5; the D gene could be TRBD1 or TRBD2 (5 bases each). Germline values: CDR1 SGHVS, CDR2 FNYEAQ. CDR3 size: 15 residues. Trimming cost V 5 bases and J 7 bases, with 20 bases left between them. CDR3 in amino acids: CASSLDYRAQGTQYF. The CDR3 nucleotides are TGTGCCAGCAGCCTTGACTACCGAGCTCAGGGGACCCAGTACTTC.

Many counts were recorded for this clonotype. V usage is TRBV29-1 and J usage is TRBJ2-1; 9 bases are shared with TRBD1. The V gene's germline CDR1 is SQVTM and CDR2 ANQGSEA. This CDR3 spans 14 amino acids. Losses at the gene ends were 7 bases for V and 3 bases for J; bases not matched to a gene: 7. The CDR3 reads CSAVGTGYYNEQFF. CDR3 DNA: TGCAGCGCCGTTGGGACAGGGTACTACAATGAGCAGTTCTTC.

This clonotype showed up just a few times. The chain recombines TRBV29-1 with TRBJ2-5, with 7 bases lining up with TRBD2. After removal of 1 base from V and 9 bases from J, the junction contained 8 bases not matched to a gene. In germline, CDR1 is SQVTM, CDR2 ANQGSEA. The CDR3 contains 13 residues. The CDR3 DNA reads as TGCAGCGTTGAAGGAGGCGGGAGTAAGGCCCAGTACTTC. Protein: CSVEGGGSKAQYF.

This clonotype was detected a few times. This chain uses TRBV6-2 or TRBV6-3 with TRBJ2-1, with D possibly called TRBD1 or TRBD2 (6 bases each). This CDR3 has 14 residues. The V end was cut by 5 bases, the J end by 6 bases, with 14 bases between. Germline V gene data show CDR1 as MNHEY and CDR2 as SVGEGT. The CDR3 reads CASSALRGGNEQFF. CDR3 DNA: TGTGCCAGCAGTGCCCTCAGGGGAGGCAATGAGCAGTTCTTC.

A remark on this clonotype: At one end the junction does not follow the germline gene, possibly because of a read error. The CDR3 region has the DNA TGCGCCAGCAGCTCGGCAGGGGCCTTCTCTGGAAGCACCATATATTTT. Translation gives CASSSAGAFSGSTIYF. The chain links TRBV5-1 to TRBJ1-3, with TRBD1 as a possible D gene (6 bases). Germline CDR1 reads SGHRS; CDR2 reads YFSETQ. The CDR3 contains 16 residues.

This clonotype was observed a handful of times. This rearrangement joins TRBV3-1 to TRBJ1-6, with no clear D. The CDR3 sequence is 15 residues long. Germline CDR1 LGHDT, CDR2 YNNKEL (reference sequence). Trimming stripped 0 bases from V and 9 bases from J, with 12 bases between. The CDR3 DNA sequence: TGTGCCAGCAGCCAAGATGGGGAAGGGAGTTCACCCCTCCACTTT. It specifies CASSQDGEGSSPLHF. Full variable domain (rest looked up from reference TRBV3-1 and TRBJ1-6): DTAVSQTPKYLVTQMGNDKSIKCEQNLGHDTMYWYKQDSKKFLKIMFSYNNKELIINETVPNRFSPKSPDKAHLNLHINSLELGDSAVYFCASSQDGEGSSPLHFGNGTRLTVT.

The V call is TRBV12-3 or TRBV12-4, the J call TRBJ1-5, with 12 positions matching TRBD1. V shed 9 bases, J shed 6 bases, and the junction held 9 bases outside the gene matches. The CDR3 is made up of 15 amino acids. In DNA, the CDR3 is TGTGCCAGTACCGGGACAGGGGGCTCGGGTCAGCCCCAGCATTTT. Its translation: CASTGTGGSGQPQHF.

The table lists this clonotype with a few counts. The J gene is TRBJ2-7, the V gene TRBV10-3, with D perhaps TRBD2 (5 bases). There are 16 residues in the CDR3. Trimming left V 4 bases short and J 1 base short, with 17 bases between. CDR1 and CDR2 from the germline V gene are ENHRY and SYGVKD. This CDR3 reads CAISVPGMAASYEQYF. In DNA, the CDR3 is TGTGCCATCAGTGTCCCGGGGATGGCTGCATCCTACGAGCAGTACTTC.